These 22 T cell receptor delta chains originate from one sample sequenced in a study of gamma-delta chains in newborns, infants, children (dated by TCRdb to the late 2010s). Sequenced using an Illumina MiSeq. Public reads were reanalyzed in TCRdb with CATT, and rows carrying the same DNA were merged afterwards. The sample has 1,500 to 2,000 delta-chain clones on record, roughly 41% of them singletons. About 16% of the sample goes to the ten largest clones. Sample: blood. These receptors were collected from a child who had a fever.

The chain employs TRDV2 and TRDJ1; 10 nucleotides match TRDD3. With 2 bases clipped from V and 0 bases from J, the junction kept 8 bases outside the gene matches. In germline, CDR1 is GEAIGNYY, CDR2 EKD. The CDR3 is made up of 17 amino acids. The CDR3 DNA reads as TGTGCCTGTGACAGACTGGGGGATGCATTCCACACCGATAAACTCATCTTT. It yields the protein CACDRLGDAFHTDKLIF.

This clone has a handful of counts. The chain uses TRDV2 and TRDJ1, with a weak D call TRDD3 (5 bases). From germline, CDR1 is GEAIGNYY and CDR2 EKD. Trimming pared 4 bases from V and 4 bases from J, leaving 21 bases between. The CDR3 is 16 amino acids. In DNA form, the CDR3 reads TGTGCCTGTGATTATCTTCTCGCCGGGGGTCACGATAAACTCATCTTT. Translated, it gives CACDYLLAGGHDKLIF.

This clone was detected a few times. This rearrangement joins TRDV2 to TRDJ1; D gene ambiguous. The germline gives CDR1 GEAIGNYY, CDR2 EKD. V shed 4 bases and J shed 0 bases, with 14 bases lying between them. The CDR3 spans 15 residues. CDR3 bases: TGTGCCTGTGATCGCCTCGGGACATACACCGATAAACTCATCTTT. It translates to CACDRLGTYTDKLIF.

Comments on this clone: This clone may be a read error of a much larger clone one base away. CDR3 coding DNA: TGTGCCCGTGACACGGTCGATTCCCCGAGCGATAAACTCATCTTT. It encodes CARDTVDSPSDKLIF. This chain links TRDV2 with TRDJ1; D is unresolved. The CDR3 runs 15 residues. Germline V lookup: CDR1 GEAIGNYY, CDR2 EKD.

The V and J genes are TRDV2 and TRDJ2; TRDD3 might be the D (6 bases). Trimming shortened V by 0 bases and J by 2 bases, and 6 bases separated the two germline ends. The CDR3 contains 14 residues. Germline CDR1 GEAIGNYY, CDR2 EKD. CDR3 loop: CACDTWGLTAQLFF. In DNA form, the CDR3 reads TGTGCCTGTGACACCTGGGGGTTGACAGCACAACTCTTCTTT.

Of note for this clone: Other DNA sequences in this sample translate to the same CDR3. The chain couples TRDV2 to TRDJ1, with 7 bases that match TRDD3. Trimming took 3 bases from V and 3 from J; bases not matched to a gene: 24. Germline CDR1 is GEAIGNYY and CDR2 is EKD. The CDR3 runs 20 residues. CDR3 nucleotide sequence: TGTGCCTGTGACCAGGTATTACCCTATACTGGGGACGTCAAGGCCGATAAACTCATCTTT. This sequence encodes CACDQVLPYTGDVKADKLIF.

The chain combines TRDV2 with TRDJ2; D might be TRDD3 (6 bases). The CDR3 extends over 15 amino acids. Germline CDR1 and CDR2: GEAIGNYY and EKD. V dropped 0 bases and J dropped 1 base, with 8 bases sitting between them. CDR3 amino acids: CACDTVGGLTAQLFF. The CDR3 DNA sequence: TGTGCCTGTGACACCGTGGGGGGTTTGACAGCACAACTCTTCTTT.

This clone was picked up a small number of times. The chain couples TRDV2 to TRDJ1; D is unclear. This CDR3 comprises 20 residues. The germline V and J ends were trimmed by 4 bases and 2 bases, with 31 bases remaining between them. Per the germline V gene, CDR1 is GEAIGNYY and CDR2 is EKD. CDR3 sequence (DNA): TGTGCCTGTGAGGGACTGCTATCCACCCGCCTTACTGACGGTACCGATAAACTCATCTTT. This sequence encodes CACEGLLSTRLTDGTDKLIF.

The CDR3 is CACDTLGSHGGYTDKLIF. The CDR3 DNA is TGTGCCTGTGACACCTTGGGAAGTCATGGGGGTTACACCGATAAACTCATCTTT. V gene TRDV2 combines with J gene TRDJ1, with D perhaps TRDD3 (6 bases). CDR3 length: 18 amino acids. V dropped 0 bases and J dropped 0 bases, with 19 bases sitting between them. Germline loops: CDR1 GEAIGNYY, CDR2 EKD.

The V gene is TRDV2, the J gene TRDJ1; possible D gene TRDD3, 5 bases. Trimming pared 6 bases from V and 0 bases from J, leaving 16 bases between. Looked up from germline, CDR1 is GEAIGNYY and CDR2 is EKD. This CDR3 contains 15 residues. The CDR3 here is CACTALWEDTDKLIF. The DNA of the CDR3 is TGTGCCTGTACGGCCCTCTGGGAGGACACCGATAAACTCATCTTT.

The V call is TRDV2, the J call TRDJ1; 13 positions match TRDD3. CDR3 length: 18 amino acids. The germline V gene has CDR1 GEAIGNYY and CDR2 EKD. The J segment lost 3 bases and the V segment lost 1 base, leaving 10 bases of the junction unmatched. CDR3 nucleotide sequence: TGTGCCTGTGACACGCTACTGGGGGATACGCGGGGAGCCGATAAACTCATCTTT. Its translation is CACDTLLGDTRGADKLIF.

This clone was found a few times. At residue 12, the translated DNA and the protein in TCRdb do not agree; the protein given here is derived from the DNA. This chain links TRDV2 with TRDJ2; 12 nucleotides align to TRDD3. Germline values: CDR1 GEAIGNYY, CDR2 EKD. The CDR3 has 14 amino acids. CDR3 bases: TGTGCCTGTGACATACTGGGGGATACAGCACAACCCTTCTTT. Translation gives CACDILGDTAQPFF.

Notes on this clone: This clone may be a read error of a much larger clone one base away. The same CDR3 arises from other DNA sequences in this sample as well. The rearrangement uses TRDV2 and TRDJ1; 9 bases agree with TRDD3. The CDR3 runs 23 residues. With V trimmed by 0 bases and J by 0 bases, 25 bases remained unmatched. Germline CDR1 is GEAIGNYY and CDR2 is EKD. This CDR3 is CACDTVTLPGVEGDTQHTDKLIF. The CDR3 DNA follows: TGTGCCTGTGACACCGTGACCCTACCGGGGGTCGAGGGGGATACTCAACACACCGATAAACTCATCTTT.

This clone was detected a few times. An end of the junction differs from the germline gene, which may be a read error. The chain employs TRDV2 and TRDJ1, with 10 bases matching TRDD3. This CDR3 comprises 15 residues. CDR1 GEAIGNYY and CDR2 EKD come from the germline V gene. The CDR3 DNA sequence: TGTGCCTGTGGCACCGTTGGGGGATACTTCGATAAACTCATCTTT. Translated: CACGTVGGYFDKLIF.

The chain joins TRDV2 to TRDJ3; weak D call: TRDD3 (6 bases). This CDR3 is 19 amino acids long. CDR1 and CDR2 from the germline V gene are GEAIGNYY and EKD. V gave up 1 base and J gave up 0 bases, with 15 bases separating them. CDR3 amino acids: CACDTVGASSSWDTRQMFF. The DNA of the CDR3 is TGTGCCTGTGACACGGTGGGGGCTTCGAGCTCCTGGGACACCCGACAGATGTTTTTC.

This clone came up a few times. The germline gene is not matched at one end of the junction; a read error may be the cause. The J gene is TRDJ2, the V gene TRDV2; 7 bases are a match to TRDD3. The CDR3 totals 14 residues. From germline, CDR1 is GEAIGNYY and CDR2 EKD. The CDR3 is CACGTWGLTAQLFF. CDR3 DNA: TGTGCCTGTGGCACCTGGGGGTTGACAGCACAACTCTTCTTT.

By sample share, this clone is large. The chain joins TRDV2 to TRDJ1, with TRDD3 identical over 8 bases. The CDR3 extends over 15 amino acids. The V segment lost 3 bases and the J segment 3 bases; nucleotides outside the gene matches: 8. Germline V CDR1 and CDR2: GEAIGNYY, EKD. In DNA, the CDR3 is TGTGCCTGTGACCCGGTGGGGGATTCGGCCGATAAACTCATCTTT. Protein sequence: CACDPVGDSADKLIF.

This clone showed up just a few times. This chain connects TRDV2 to TRDJ3; 12 nucleotides align to TRDD3. Germline V gene data show CDR1 as GEAIGNYY and CDR2 as EKD. The trim removed 0 bases at V and 0 bases at J, leaving 8 bases unmatched. The CDR3 totals 21 residues. The CDR3: CACDTVLGDTSSSWDTRQMFF. CDR3 in DNA: TGTGCCTGTGACACCGTACTGGGGGATACTTCAAGCTCCTGGGACACCCGACAGATGTTTTTC.

V is TRDV2 and J is TRDJ1; D call uncertain. With 3 bases removed from V and 1 base from J, the gap between germline ends came to 17 bases. Per the germline V gene, CDR1 is GEAIGNYY and CDR2 is EKD. The CDR3 covers 16 residues. CDR3 region: CACDVISPTSTDKLIF. The CDR3 nucleotides read TGTGCCTGTGACGTAATAAGCCCCACTAGCACCGATAAACTCATCTTT.

For this clone: One end of the junction varies from germline; a read error may be responsible. This sequence joins TRDV2 and TRDJ3; 11 positions match TRDD3. The V gene's germline CDR1 is GEAIGNYY and CDR2 EKD. CDR3 length: 20 amino acids. Here the CDR3 DNA reads TGTGCCTGCGACACCGGGTTTGGGGGATACGCCTCCTGGGGCACCCGACAGATGTTTTTC. It is translated as CACDTGFGGYASWGTRQMFF.

As for this clone: Being one base from a much bigger clone, this may be a read error. The CDR3 coding sequence is TGTGCCTGTGACCGTGTACTGGGGGATACGACGTTCGATAAACCCATCTTT. Protein sequence: CACDRVLGDTTFDKPIF. The chain joins TRDV2 to TRDJ1, with 13 nucleotides matching TRDD3. The CDR3 length is 17 residues. Germline CDR1 is GEAIGNYY and CDR2 is EKD.

This clone was picked up a small number of times. This chain uses TRDV2 with TRDJ3, with 11 bases that match TRDD3. The CDR3 covers 18 residues. After removal of 2 bases from V and 0 bases from J, the junction contained 2 bases not matched to a gene. From germline, CDR1 is GEAIGNYY and CDR2 EKD. The CDR3 loop reads CACDILGDSSWDTRQMFF. The CDR3 coding sequence is TGTGCCTGTGACATACTGGGGGATAGCTCCTGGGACACCCGACAGATGTTTTTC.